This T cell receptor beta chain was captured in a study of patients and donors after allogeneic stem cell transplantation. TCRdb re-called the RT-PCR reads with MiXCR, one entry per CDR3 protein. Here the sample spans around 240,000 distinct CDR3 sequences, 13% to 15% being singletons. This clonotype was detected only a few times. The trim removed 1 base at V and 6 bases at J, leaving 6 bases unmatched. Germline V CDR1 and CDR2: SNHLY, FYNNEI. CDR3 length: 15 amino acids. The TCR originated in a human donor who was either an allogeneic HSCT recipient or a stem cell or donor lymphocyte infusion donor (not recorded which). It is not recorded whose cells these are; they may come from a transplant donor. V usage is TRBV2 and J usage is TRBJ1-2, with 9 positions matching TRBD1. The sample was blood, either unsorted or a sorted T cell fraction (not recorded which). The CDR3 DNA reads as TGTGCCAGCAGTGAAGTTGACAGGGGGACGGATGGCTACACCTTC. Amino acids: CASSEVDRGTDGYTF. The full variable domain, rest sourced from reference TRBV2 and TRBJ1-2, is EPEVTQTPSHQVTQMGQEVILRCVPISNHLYFYWYRQILGQKVEFLVSFYNNEISEKSEIFDDQFSVERPDGSNFTLKIRSTKLEDSAMYFCASSEVDRGTDGYTFGSGTRLTVV.